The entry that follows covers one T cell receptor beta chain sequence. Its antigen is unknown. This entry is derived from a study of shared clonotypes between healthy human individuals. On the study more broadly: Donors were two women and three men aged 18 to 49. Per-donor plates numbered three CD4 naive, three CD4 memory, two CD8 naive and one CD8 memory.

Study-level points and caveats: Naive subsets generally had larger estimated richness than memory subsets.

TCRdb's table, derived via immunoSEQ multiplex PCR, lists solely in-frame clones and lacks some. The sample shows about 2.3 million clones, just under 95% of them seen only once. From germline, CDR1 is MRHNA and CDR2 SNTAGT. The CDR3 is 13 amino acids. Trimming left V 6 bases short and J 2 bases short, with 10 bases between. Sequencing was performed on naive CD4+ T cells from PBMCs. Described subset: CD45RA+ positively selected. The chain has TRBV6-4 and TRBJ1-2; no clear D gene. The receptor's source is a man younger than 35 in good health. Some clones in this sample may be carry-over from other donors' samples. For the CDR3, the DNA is TGTGCCAGCAGCCCTGGCAGCAACTATGGCTACACCTTC. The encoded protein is CASSPGSNYGYTF.